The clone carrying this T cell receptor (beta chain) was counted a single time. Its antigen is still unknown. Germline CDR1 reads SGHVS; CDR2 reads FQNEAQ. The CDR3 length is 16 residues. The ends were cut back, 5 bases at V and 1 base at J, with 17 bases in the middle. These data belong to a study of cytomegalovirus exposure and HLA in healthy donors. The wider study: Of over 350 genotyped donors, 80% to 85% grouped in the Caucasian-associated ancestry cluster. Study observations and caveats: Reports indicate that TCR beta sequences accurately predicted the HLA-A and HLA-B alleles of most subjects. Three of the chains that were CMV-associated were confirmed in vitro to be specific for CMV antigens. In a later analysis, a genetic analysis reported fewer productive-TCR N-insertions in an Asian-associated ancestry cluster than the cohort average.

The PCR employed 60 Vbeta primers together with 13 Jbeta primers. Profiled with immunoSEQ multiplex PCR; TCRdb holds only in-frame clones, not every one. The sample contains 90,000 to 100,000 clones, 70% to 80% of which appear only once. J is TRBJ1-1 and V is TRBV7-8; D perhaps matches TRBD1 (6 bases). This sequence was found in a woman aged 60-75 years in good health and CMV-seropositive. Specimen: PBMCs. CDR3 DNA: TGTGCCAGCAGCCCACCGAGGGGAGGGGGGAACACTGAAGCTTTCTTT. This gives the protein CASSPPRGGGNTEAFF.